One sample yielded the 4 T cell receptor beta chains listed below, sequenced in a study of blood T cell repertoires in COVID-19. TCRdb keeps only in-frame clones here, not all; method: immunoSEQ multiplex PCR. This sample has more than 200,000 clones, with 65% to 90% found just once. The source material was peripheral blood. All receptors derive from a man aged 50-60 years with COVID-19, enrolled during active disease.

The chain carries TRBV5-1 and TRBJ1-5; the D is unclear. The CDR3 runs to 15 residues. Germline CDR1 and CDR2: SGHRS and YFSETQ. Trimming took off 2 bases at V and 0 bases at J, with 9 bases between the two ends. In nucleotides, the CDR3 is TGCGCCAGCAGCTTAGGAGGAACTAGCAATCAGCCCCAGCATTTT. Amino acids: CASSLGGTSNQPQHF.

The chain is built from TRBV3-1 (or the pseudogene TRBV3-2) and TRBJ2-7; 7 bases line up with TRBD2. Trimming removed 0 bases from V and 3 bases from J; junction bases left unmatched: 23. The germline CDR1 and CDR2 sequences are LGHDT and YNNKEL (reference sequence). The CDR3 has 21 residues. The CDR3 bases are TGTGCCAGCAGCCAAGATACTCCCCCGTGGGTCCGGACTAGTGCGGTCTACGAGCAGTACTTC. Its protein product is CASSQDTPPWVRTSAVYEQYF.

V and J are TRBV5-1 and TRBJ1-2; tentatively, D is TRBD1 (6 bases). The CDR3 runs to 15 residues. Germline CDR1 SGHRS, CDR2 YFSETQ. Trimming removed 0 bases from V and 4 bases from J, with 13 bases in between. CDR3 protein: CASSLEAGDGYGYTF. In nucleotides, the CDR3 is TGCGCCAGCAGCTTGGAAGCAGGGGACGGCTATGGCTACACCTTC.

The chain combines TRBV24-1 with TRBJ2-3; 8 nucleotides agree with TRBD2. This CDR3 has 16 residues. Germline V gives CDR1 KGHDR, CDR2 SFDVKD. Trimming removed 1 base from V and 6 bases from J; junction bases left unmatched: 8. The CDR3 sequence is CATSDLGPGGVDTQYF. In DNA form, the CDR3 reads TGTGCCACCAGTGATTTAGGACCGGGGGGGGTGGATACGCAGTATTTT.